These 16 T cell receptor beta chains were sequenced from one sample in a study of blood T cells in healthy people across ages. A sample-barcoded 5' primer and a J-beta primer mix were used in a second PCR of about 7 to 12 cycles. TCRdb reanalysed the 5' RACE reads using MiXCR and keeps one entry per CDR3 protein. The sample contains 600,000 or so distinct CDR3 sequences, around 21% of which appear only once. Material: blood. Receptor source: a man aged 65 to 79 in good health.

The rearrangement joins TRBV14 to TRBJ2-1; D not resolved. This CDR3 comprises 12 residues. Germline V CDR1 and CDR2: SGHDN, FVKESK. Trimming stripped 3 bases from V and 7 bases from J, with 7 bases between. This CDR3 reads CASSQRWNEQFF. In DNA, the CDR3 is TGTGCCAGCAGCCAGCGCTGGAATGAGCAGTTCTTC.

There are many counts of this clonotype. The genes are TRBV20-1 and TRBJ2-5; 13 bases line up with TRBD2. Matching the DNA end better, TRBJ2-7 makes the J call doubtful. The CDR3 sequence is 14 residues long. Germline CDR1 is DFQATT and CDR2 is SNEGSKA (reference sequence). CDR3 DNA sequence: TGCAGTGCTCAGGGACTAGCGGGAACCAACGAGCAGTACTTC. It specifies CSAQGLAGTNEQYF.

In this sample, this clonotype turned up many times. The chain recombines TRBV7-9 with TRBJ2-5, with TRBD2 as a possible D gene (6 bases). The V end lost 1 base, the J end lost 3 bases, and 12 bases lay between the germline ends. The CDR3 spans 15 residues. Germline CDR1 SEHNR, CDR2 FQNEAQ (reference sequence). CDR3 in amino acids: CASSLGAGPEETQYF. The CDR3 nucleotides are TGTGCCAGCAGCTTAGGGGCGGGACCTGAAGAGACCCAGTACTTC.

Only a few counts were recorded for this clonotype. CDR3 bases: TGTGCCAGCAGCTTAGGTGTGTACGGAACGACCTACGAGCAGTACTTC. It specifies CASSLGVYGTTYEQYF. The chain recombines TRBV7-2 with TRBJ2-5; D is unresolved. The DNA end is more similar to TRBJ2-7, so the J call may be wrong. Germline-derived CDR1 and CDR2 are SGHTA and FQGNSA. This CDR3 contains 16 residues.

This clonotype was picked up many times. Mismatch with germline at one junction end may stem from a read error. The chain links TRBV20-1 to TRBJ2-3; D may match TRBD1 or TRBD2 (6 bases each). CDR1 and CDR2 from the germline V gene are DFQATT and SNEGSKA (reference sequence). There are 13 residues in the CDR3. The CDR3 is CSAKGEGTDTQYF. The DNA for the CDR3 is TGCAGCGCTAAGGGGGAGGGCACAGATACGCAGTATTTT.

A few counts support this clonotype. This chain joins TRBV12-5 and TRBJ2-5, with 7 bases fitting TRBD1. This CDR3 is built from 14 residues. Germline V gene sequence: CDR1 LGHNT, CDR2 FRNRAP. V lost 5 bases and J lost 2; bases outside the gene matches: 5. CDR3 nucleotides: TGTGCTAGTGGTCTGGGACAGTTTCAAGAGACCCAGTACTTC. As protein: CASGLGQFQETQYF.

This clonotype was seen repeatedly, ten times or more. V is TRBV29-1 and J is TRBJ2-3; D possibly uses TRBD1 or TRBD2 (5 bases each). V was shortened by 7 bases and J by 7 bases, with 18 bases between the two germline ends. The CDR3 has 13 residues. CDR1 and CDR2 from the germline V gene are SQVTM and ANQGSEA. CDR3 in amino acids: CSARDRTPNTQYF. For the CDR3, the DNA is TGCAGCGCCCGGGACCGAACCCCCAATACGCAGTATTTT.

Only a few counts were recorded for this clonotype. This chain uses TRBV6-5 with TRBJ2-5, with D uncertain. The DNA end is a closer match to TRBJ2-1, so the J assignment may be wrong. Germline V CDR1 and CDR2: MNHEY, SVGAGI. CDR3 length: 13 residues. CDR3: CASSSFRGFEQFF. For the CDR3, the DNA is TGTGCCAGCAGTTCCTTTCGTGGATTTGAGCAGTTCTTC.

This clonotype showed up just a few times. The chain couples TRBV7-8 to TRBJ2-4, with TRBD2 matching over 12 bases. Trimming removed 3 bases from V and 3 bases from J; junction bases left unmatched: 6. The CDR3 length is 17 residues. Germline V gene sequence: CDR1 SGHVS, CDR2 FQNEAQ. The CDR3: CASSLLTSGSVKNIQYF. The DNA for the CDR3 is TGTGCCAGCAGCTTGTTGACTAGCGGGAGTGTCAAAAACATTCAGTACTTC.

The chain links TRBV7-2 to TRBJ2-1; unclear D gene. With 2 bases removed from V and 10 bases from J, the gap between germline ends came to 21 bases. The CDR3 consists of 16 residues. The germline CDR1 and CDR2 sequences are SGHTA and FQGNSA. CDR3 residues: CASSLLYGLGDREQFF. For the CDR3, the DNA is TGTGCCAGCAGCTTACTATACGGGCTAGGTGACCGGGAGCAGTTCTTC.

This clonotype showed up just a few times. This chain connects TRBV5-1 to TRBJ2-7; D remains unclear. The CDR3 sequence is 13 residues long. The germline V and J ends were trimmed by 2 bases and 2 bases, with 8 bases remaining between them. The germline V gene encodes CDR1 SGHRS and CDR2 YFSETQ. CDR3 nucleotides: TGCGCCAGCAGCTTTGAGGTGACCTACGAGCAGTACTTC. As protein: CASSFEVTYEQYF. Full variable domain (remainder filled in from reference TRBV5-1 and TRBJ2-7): KAGVTQTPRYLIKTRGQQVTLSCSPISGHRSVSWYQQTPGQGLQFLFEYFSETQRNKGNFPGRFSGRQFSNSRSEMNVSTLELGDSALYLCASSFEVTYEQYFGPGTRLTVT.

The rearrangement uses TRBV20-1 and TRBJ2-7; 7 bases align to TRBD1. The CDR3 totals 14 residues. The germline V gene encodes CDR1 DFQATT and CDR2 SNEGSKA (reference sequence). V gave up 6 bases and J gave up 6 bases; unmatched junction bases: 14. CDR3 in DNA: TGCAGTGCGCTTGTTCCGACAGGGCCCCGCGAGCAGTACTTC. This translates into CSALVPTGPREQYF.

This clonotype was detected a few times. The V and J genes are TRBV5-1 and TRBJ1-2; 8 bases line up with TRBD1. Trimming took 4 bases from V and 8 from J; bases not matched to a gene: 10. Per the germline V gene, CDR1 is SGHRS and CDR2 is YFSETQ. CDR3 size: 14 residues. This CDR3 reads CASSTSGTGEGYTF. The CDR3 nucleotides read TGCGCCAGCAGCACCTCCGGGACAGGAGAGGGCTACACCTTC.

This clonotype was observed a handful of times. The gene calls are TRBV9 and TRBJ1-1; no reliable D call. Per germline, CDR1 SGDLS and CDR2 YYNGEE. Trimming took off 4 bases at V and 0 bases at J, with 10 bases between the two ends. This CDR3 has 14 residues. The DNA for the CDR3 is TGTGCCAGCAGCCACAGATCCATGAACACTGAAGCTTTCTTT. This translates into CASSHRSMNTEAFF.

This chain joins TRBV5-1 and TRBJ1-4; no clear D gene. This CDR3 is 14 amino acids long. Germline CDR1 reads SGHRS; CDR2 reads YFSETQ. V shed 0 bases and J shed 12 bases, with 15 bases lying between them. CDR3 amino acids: CASSLALAPEQLFF. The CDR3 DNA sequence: TGCGCCAGCAGCTTGGCCTTAGCCCCGGAGCAACTGTTTTTT.

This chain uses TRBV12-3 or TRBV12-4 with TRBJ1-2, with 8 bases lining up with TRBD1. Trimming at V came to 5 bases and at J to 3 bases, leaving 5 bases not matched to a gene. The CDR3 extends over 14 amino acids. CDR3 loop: CASSVDRGYYGYTF. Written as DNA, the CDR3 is TGTGCCAGCAGTGTCGACAGGGGCTACTATGGCTACACCTTC.